This T cell receptor beta chain was sequenced in a study of blood T cell repertoires in COVID-19. In the study overall: COVID-19 samples collected from the United States, Italy and Spain covered acute and convalescent phases.

Using immunoSEQ multiplex PCR, the repertoire was profiled, and TCRdb retains in-frame clones only, with some absent. The table includes about 78,000 clones, 75% to 95% detected once. Germline V gene data show CDR1 as LNHDA and CDR2 as SQIVND (reference sequence). This CDR3 comprises 17 residues. Germline trimming cut 7 bases from V and 9 bases from J; bases unmatched to any gene: 18. The V gene is TRBV19, the J gene TRBJ2-1; 10 nucleotides line up with TRBD2. The source of this sequence is a woman aged 80 or over with acute or convalescent COVID-19. The sequenced sample consisted of peripheral blood. CDR3 sequence: CASMALAGATGGFEQFF. The CDR3 nucleotides are TGTGCCAGTATGGCTCTAGCGGGAGCTACGGGCGGGTTTGAGCAGTTCTTC.